The sequence of this T cell receptor beta chain was determined in a study of PD-L1 blockade in urothelial cancer. As for the study in general: Blood analysis took place 3 weeks (second dose) and 6 weeks after treatment start. A median blood sample held roughly 150,000 T cells and around 80,000 unique TCRs. Study-wide points: When measured at 3 weeks, tumor-associated blood clones expanded more in durable-benefit patients.

This sample's time point: pretreatment peripheral blood. This clone was recorded a few times. Its antigen is currently unknown. In each PCR, synthetic TCR analog templates were spiked in. The repertoire was sequenced with immunoSEQ multiplex PCR; TCRdb's copy has only in-frame clones and lacks some. Of approximately 50,000 clones in the sample, about 81% were seen once. Germline CDR1 is SQVTM and CDR2 is ANQGSEA. V was shortened by 6 bases and J by 1 base, with 13 bases between the two germline ends. The CDR3 is 13 amino acids. Sample: PBMCs, taken around atezolizumab (anti-PD-L1) treatment. The genes are TRBV29-1 and TRBJ2-7; possible D gene TRBD1, 7 bases. The clonotype originates from a man in his 70s with urothelial cancer. CDR3 loop: CSVEGQTSYEQYF. The CDR3 DNA reads TGCAGCGTGGAGGGACAGACATCCTACGAGCAGTACTTC.